This T cell receptor (beta chain) was identified during a study of molecular identifiers for immune sequencing clone quantification. Study outcomes and limitations: Clone sizes that are highly expanded could be underestimated when identical TCR molecules share a barcode. Over 97% of effector molecules, but under 1% in naive cells, were held by clones with more than 20 RNA copies.

The sample holds a few counts of this clonotype. Its antigen remains unidentified. V trimming: 5 bases; J trimming: 4 bases; junction bases outside the gene matches: 5. The CDR3 covers 14 residues. Germline V gene lookup returns CDR1 SNHLY and CDR2 FYNNEI. From the PCR reads, TCRdb called clonotypes with MiXCR, one entry per CDR3 protein. The sample carries 85,000 to 100,000 distinct CDR3 sequences, 20% to 25% recorded once. The chain is built from TRBV2 and TRBJ2-7; 10 bases map to TRBD2. The receptor was derived from a human donor in good health. Some libraries in this study had Jurkat cell RNA spiked in. Sequenced input: naive CD8+ T cells from blood, with Jurkat cell RNA spiked in. Subset described: FACS-sorted CD8+CD4-CCR7+CD45RA+ naive T cells. CDR3 loop: CASSFSGGRYEQYF. The CDR3 DNA reads TGTGCCAGCAGTTTTAGCGGGGGGCGGTACGAGCAGTACTTC.